This TCR beta chain was identified in a study of vaccination effects on CD4 cells after COVID-19. General study results and limits: Clones from infection and from vaccination both contracted markedly late after vaccination. Nearly all vaccine-induced clones in healthy recipients recognized only SARS-CoV-2.

Some clones are missing from TCRdb's copy, which holds only in-frame ones; the method was immunoSEQ multiplex PCR. The profile shows just under 30,000 clones, under 85% of them singletons. In regard to this clone: The antigen is undetermined.

CD4+ T cells specific for antigen were expanded with viral peptide pools by the ViraFEST assay before sequencing. After around ten days in culture, the CD4+ T cells were isolated. Vaccine administered to participants consisted of two doses of either BNT162b2 or mRNA-1273. Vaccinated recipients, who were negative for nucleocapsid antibodies, had no history of SARS-CoV-2 infection. The CDR3 loop spans 12 amino acids. V dropped 6 bases and J dropped 4 bases, with 10 bases sitting between them. CDR1 and CDR2 from the germline V gene are SQVTM and ANQGSEA. V is TRBV29-1 and J is TRBJ1-5; D is possibly TRBD1 (5 bases). The source material was CD4+ T cells from PBMCs cultured with HCoV-OC43 spike peptides, sampled after COVID-19 vaccination. Subset denoted: HCoV-OC43 spike overlapping peptide pool stimulation. The receptor was derived from a human donor who received a COVID-19 vaccine. This CDR3 is CSVGGINQPQHF. Written as DNA, the CDR3 is TGCAGCGTGGGGGGGATTAATCAGCCCCAGCATTTT.